This TCR beta chain was obtained from a study of shared clonotypes between healthy human individuals. Regarding the study as a whole: Owing to a small donor count, the genetic and exposure-history diversity represented was limited.

This table comes from immunoSEQ multiplex PCR, and its TCRdb copy is limited to in-frame clones, with some not included. The sample has a few million clones, 93% seen once; the top ten hold about 0.39%. Remarks on this clone: Its antigen is as yet unknown.

The source of this sequence is a man between 18 and 29 years old in good health. Some clones in this sample may be carry-over from other donors' samples. The specimen was naive CD4+ T cells from PBMCs. Subset specified: CD45RA+ positively selected.

The CDR3 DNA sequence: TGTGCCAGCAGTGAACGGCTAGCGGGATACAATGAGCAGTTCTTC. It is translated as CASSERLAGYNEQFF. This chain joins TRBV6-1 and TRBJ2-1; 9 bases agree with TRBD2. The ends lost 2 bases at V and 4 bases at J; junction bases unmatched: 3. Germline V CDR1 and CDR2: MNHNS, SASEGT. CDR3 length: 15 amino acids.